This T cell receptor beta chain was identified in a study of blood T cell repertoires in COVID-19. The protocol was immunoSEQ multiplex PCR, while the TCRdb copy is restricted to in-frame clones and leaves out a portion. The sample has hundreds of thousands of clones, 89% seen once. The clonotype comes from a man aged 40-49 years with acute or convalescent COVID-19. Sequencing was carried out using peripheral blood.

The CDR3 loop is CASSGLRGTNYGYTF. As DNA, the CDR3 is TGTGCCAGCAGCGGCCTACGGGGGACTAACTATGGCTACACCTTC. The gene calls are TRBV7-6 and TRBJ1-2; a possible D gene is TRBD1 (5 bases). This CDR3 is built from 15 residues. Germline V gene data show CDR1 as SGHVS and CDR2 as FNYEAQ. The germline V and J ends were trimmed by 5 bases and 0 bases, with 13 bases remaining between them. Supplemented by reference TRBV7-6 and TRBJ1-2, the full variable domain reads GAGVSQSPRYKVTKRGQDVALRCDPISGHVSLYWYRQALGQGPEFLTYFNYEAQQDKSGLPNDRFSAERPEGSISTLTIQRTEQRDSAMYRCASSGLRGTNYGYTFGSGTRLTVV.